One and the same sample provided the 17 T cell receptor beta chains below, sequenced in a study of early T cells in non-severe SARS-CoV-2 infection (dated by TCRdb to the early 2020s). Libraries were prepared through 5' RACE. These reads were obtained on a NextSeq 500. Using fastp trimming at Q25 and MiXCR clonotype assembly, TCRdb reanalyzed the public sequencing data and kept in-frame beta chains. Each CDR3 protein gets just one entry, which takes the most common genes and DNA from the rows behind it. Here the sample has some 20,000 distinct CDR3 sequences; about 5% occur a single time. More than 6% of the sample is taken by the ten largest. The specimen was whole blood. Receptor source: an adult who was a healthcare worker with PCR-confirmed SARS-CoV-2 infection or an uninfected control (not recorded which).

This clonotype was counted between two and nine times. The V and J genes are TRBV4-3 and TRBJ2-3, with D tentatively TRBD2 (5 bases). This CDR3 contains 18 residues. V was clipped by 1 base and J by 2 bases, with 19 bases between them. Germline V gene data show CDR1 as LGHNA and CDR2 as YSLEER. The DNA of the CDR3 is TGCGCCAGCAGCCAAGCCCATACACCCGGACTGAACACAGATACGCAGTATTTT. It specifies CASSQAHTPGLNTDTQYF.

This clonotype has ten or more counts. V and J are TRBV20-1 and TRBJ2-7; tentatively, D is TRBD2 (6 bases). CDR3 size: 12 residues. Trimming cost V 4 bases and J 4 bases, with 11 bases left between them. Germline V lookup: CDR1 DFQATT, CDR2 SNEGSKA (reference sequence). CDR3: CSATQTSYEQYF. CDR3 nucleotides: TGCAGTGCTACCCAGACTAGTTACGAGCAGTACTTC.

Many counts were recorded for this clonotype. V and J are TRBV9 and TRBJ2-5; 9 nucleotides line up with TRBD1. The germline V gene has CDR1 SGDLS and CDR2 YYNGEE. This CDR3 is built from 15 residues. V shed 3 bases, J shed 4 bases, and the junction held 7 bases outside the gene matches. CDR3 in amino acids: CASSDRGLGLETQYF. The CDR3 region has the DNA TGTGCCAGCAGCGACAGGGGGCTAGGGTTAGAGACCCAGTACTTC.

With respect to this clonotype: Mismatch with germline at one junction end may stem from a read error. The chain carries TRBV7-7 and TRBJ2-1; D unclear. The CDR3 runs to 12 residues. CDR1 and CDR2 (germline): SSHAT, FNYEAQ (reference sequence). DNA of the CDR3: TGTGCTAGCAGCTTAGTGGGGAATGAGCAGTTCTTC. Protein: CASSLVGNEQFF.

This clonotype was picked up a small number of times. The gene calls are TRBV6-1 and TRBJ1-1; no clear D. The CDR3 is made up of 15 amino acids. The germline V gene encodes CDR1 MNHNS and CDR2 SASEGT. With 0 bases removed from V and 5 bases from J, the gap between germline ends came to 13 bases. In DNA form, the CDR3 reads TGTGCCAGCAGTGAAGCTTGGGGAGGAAAGACTGAAGCTTTCTTT. It is translated as CASSEAWGGKTEAFF.

This clonotype was recorded many times. This chain uses TRBV27 with TRBJ1-1; 7 bases are shared with TRBD1. The germline CDR1 and CDR2 sequences are MNHEY and SMNVEV (reference sequence). The CDR3 sequence is 15 residues long. With 6 bases clipped from V and 7 bases from J, the junction kept 14 bases outside the gene matches. For the CDR3, the DNA is TGTGCCAGCAGGTTAGATTCGGACAGGACGAGTGAAGCTTTCTTT. It encodes CASRLDSDRTSEAFF.

The sample holds many counts of this clonotype. This sequence joins TRBV20-1 and TRBJ1-5, with D possibly being TRBD1 (6 bases). The CDR3 is made up of 13 amino acids. Germline CDR1 DFQATT, CDR2 SNEGSKA (reference sequence). Trimming cost V 6 bases and J 3 bases, with 12 bases left between them. CDR3 amino acids: CSAHRDNNQPQHF. The CDR3 DNA follows: TGCAGTGCCCACCGGGACAACAATCAGCCCCAGCATTTT.

This clonotype was observed many times. The V call is TRBV4-1, the J call TRBJ2-2, with D maybe TRBD1 (6 bases). Trimming left V 3 bases short and J 1 base short, with 6 bases between. From germline, CDR1 is MGHRA and CDR2 YSYEKL. CDR3 length equals 14 residues. The CDR3 protein is CASSHRGNTGELFF. CDR3 in DNA: TGCGCCAGCAGCCACAGGGGGAACACCGGGGAGCTGTTTTTT.

By sample share, this clonotype is medium-sized. V and J are TRBV1 and TRBJ1-2; the table assigns TRBD1, which was not confirmed against the DNA. TRBV1 counts as a pseudogene. The CDR3 spans 16 residues. Written as DNA, the CDR3 is TGCACCAGCAGCCGGACGTCACCGGGACAGGGAGACGGCTACACCTTC. This codes for CTSSRTSPGQGDGYTF.

This clonotype has a count of ten or more. The V call is TRBV6-1, the J call TRBJ2-1; D possibly corresponds to TRBD1 (6 bases). Trimming shortened V by 1 base and J by 7 bases, and 11 bases separated the two germline ends. The CDR3 is 14 residues long. Germline lookup yields CDR1 MNHNS and CDR2 SASEGT. The CDR3 coding sequence is TGTGCCAGCAGTGAAGACAGGGTAAGAAATGAGCAGTTCTTC. Its protein product is CASSEDRVRNEQFF.

This clonotype was found many times. CDR3 sequence (DNA): TGCAGTGCTAGAGAGCCTTCGGGAAACATTCAGTACTTC. Translating gives CSAREPSGNIQYF. The rearrangement links TRBV20-1 to TRBJ2-4; D remains unclear. Germline CDR1 reads DFQATT; CDR2 reads SNEGSKA (reference sequence). The length of the CDR3 is 13 residues. Trimming shortened V by 0 bases and J by 6 bases, and 9 bases separated the two germline ends.

This clonotype has ten or more counts. The genes are TRBV24-1 and TRBJ1-2; D uncertain. The germline V and J ends were trimmed by 0 bases and 6 bases, with 4 bases remaining between them. This CDR3 spans 12 amino acids. Germline values: CDR1 KGHDR, CDR2 SFDVKD. The CDR3 coding sequence is TGTGCCACCAGTGATTTGGAGGATGGCTACACCTTC. Its protein is CATSDLEDGYTF.

DNA for the CDR3: TGTGCCAGCGCCGGGGACAGGTTCGGAAACACCATATATTTT. Its protein product is CASAGDRFGNTIYF. The chain employs TRBV6-6 and TRBJ1-3; 8 bases fit TRBD1. Trimming cost V 8 bases and J 4 bases; bases outside gene matches: 7. The germline CDR1 and CDR2 sequences are MNHNY and SVGAGI (reference sequence). This CDR3 comprises 14 residues.

The J gene is TRBJ2-5, the V gene TRBV6-5; a possible D gene is TRBD1 (5 bases). The germline V gene has CDR1 MNHEY and CDR2 SVGAGI. The CDR3 is made up of 13 amino acids. V shed 4 bases and J shed 1 base, with 7 bases lying between them. The CDR3 here is CASSSDSQETQYF. The CDR3 DNA follows: TGTGCCAGCAGTTCCGACAGCCAAGAGACCCAGTACTTC.

This clonotype was observed at least ten times. The V and J genes are TRBV5-1 and TRBJ2-7; 10 bases agree with TRBD2. The V and J ends lost 0 bases and 3 bases, in that order; junction bases with no gene match: 3. The germline V gene encodes CDR1 SGHRS and CDR2 YFSETQ. The CDR3 sequence is 15 residues long. Written as DNA, the CDR3 is TGCGCCAGCAGCTTGGTTAGCGGGAGGAGCTACGAGCAGTACGTC. Translating it yields CASSLVSGRSYEQYV.

In this sample, this clonotype turned up many times. The chain has TRBV27 and TRBJ1-5; D remains ambiguous. Trimming pared 6 bases from V and 3 bases from J, leaving 15 bases between. CDR1 and CDR2 from the germline V gene are MNHEY and SMNVEV (reference sequence). The CDR3 has 15 amino acids. CDR3 protein: CASSSVDRDNQPQHF. The CDR3 bases are TGTGCCAGCAGCTCAGTCGACCGAGACAATCAGCCCCAGCATTTT.

Only a few counts were recorded for this clonotype. V gene TRBV9 combines with J gene TRBJ2-1; possible D gene TRBD1, 5 bases. The CDR3 consists of 11 residues. Germline V CDR1 and CDR2: SGDLS, YYNGEE. Trimming removed 0 bases at V and 13 bases at J, with 8 bases between. CDR3 in DNA: TGTGCCAGCAGCGTAGGGGGCCCCCAGTTCTTC. Translation gives CASSVGGPQFF. The whole variable domain, filled in from reference TRBV9 and TRBJ2-1, reads DSGVTQTPKHLITATGQRVTLRCSPRSGDLSVYWYQQSLDQGLQFLIQYYNGEERAKGNILERFSAQQFPDLHSELNLSSLELGDSALYFCASSVGGPQFFGPGTRLTVL.